These 3 T cell receptor beta chains originate from one sample sequenced in a study of OX40 agonist ivuxolimab in advanced cancers. Some clones are missing from TCRdb's copy, which holds only in-frame ones; the method was immunoSEQ multiplex PCR. The sample shows 90,000 to 100,000 clones, around 82% of them seen only once. The specimen comprised CD4+ or CD8+ T cells sorted from blood, sampled in a trial of the OX40 agonist ivuxolimab. The source is an adult with an advanced solid tumor such as melanoma, head and neck, liver or kidney cancer.

This clone was recorded only once. The rearrangement uses TRBV6-5 and TRBJ2-6, with D unresolved. CDR3 length: 14 amino acids. V was cut by 5 bases and J by 0 bases, with 5 bases left in between. From germline, CDR1 is MNHEY and CDR2 SVGAGI. This CDR3 is CASSESSGANVLTF. DNA for the CDR3: TGTGCCAGCAGTGAAAGCTCTGGGGCCAACGTCCTGACTTTC.

The rearrangement links TRBV2 to TRBJ1-1; D perhaps matches TRBD1 (5 bases). The V end was cut by 4 bases, the J end by 0 bases, with 12 bases between. The CDR3 spans 15 residues. In germline, CDR1 is SNHLY, CDR2 FYNNEI. Here the CDR3 reads CASSVYGTMNTEAFF. The CDR3 region has the DNA TGTGCCAGCAGTGTATATGGGACCATGAACACTGAAGCTTTCTTT.

The chain joins TRBV6-5 to TRBJ1-4; TRBD1 agrees at 8 bases. CDR3 length equals 14 residues. J gave up 8 bases and V 2 bases, and 4 bases lay outside the gene matches. In germline, CDR1 is MNHEY, CDR2 SVGAGI. The CDR3 sequence is CASSYAGGREKLFF. The CDR3 region has the DNA TGTGCCAGCAGTTACGCAGGGGGCCGGGAAAAACTGTTTTTT.